Listed below are T cell receptor beta chains from one sample, sequenced in a study of cytomegalovirus exposure and HLA in healthy donors. Libraries were prepared by immunoSEQ multiplex PCR; TCRdb keeps only in-frame clonotypes and omits some of them. Of roughly 49,000 clones listed, around 81% were seen once; the top ten hold around 2.5%. Specimen: PBMCs. The source is a boy between 10 and 17 years old in good health and CMV-seropositive. CDR3s include the opening cysteine and the closing phenylalanine or tryptophan. D genes are given only for firm matches. Size is stated for part of the rows, as once, few or many counts, or as a class when the clone is expanded.

v_call	clone_size	j_call	d_call	cdr3_aa	cdr3_nt
TRBV7-2	-	TRBJ2-7	TRBD2	CASSSRLASGGYEQYF	TGTGCCAGCAGCTCGCGACTGGCCAGCGGGGGCTACGAGCAGTACTTC
TRBV7-2	-	TRBJ2-2	TRBD1	CASSLWTGNTGELFF	TGTGCCAGCAGCCTATGGACAGGGAACACCGGGGAGCTGTTTTTT
TRBV29-1	-	TRBJ2-5	TRBD1	CSVEGTDSLQETQYF	TGCAGCGTTGAGGGGACAGACTCGTTGCAAGAGACCCAGTACTTC
TRBV9	-	TRBJ2-3	TRBD2	CASSPRAGGLADTQYF	TGTGCCAGCAGCCCCCGGGCGGGGGGGTTGGCAGATACGCAGTATTTT
TRBV5-1	-	TRBJ1-3	TRBD1	CASSFGTGVFGNTIYF	TGCGCCAGCAGCTTCGGGACAGGGGTTTTTGGAAACACCATATATTTT
TRBV7-2	-	TRBJ2-7	TRBD1	CASSLGLRGQGDYEQYF	TGTGCCAGCAGCTTGGGGCTTCGGGGACAGGGAGACTACGAGCAGTACTTC
TRBV4-1	-	TRBJ1-4	TRBD1	CASSQVQGAREKLFF	TGCGCCAGCAGCCAAGTCCAGGGGGCAAGAGAAAAACTGTTTTTT
TRBV7-8	-	TRBJ1-3	-	CASSLAGGLGNTIYF	TGTGCCAGCAGCTTAGCTGGTGGGCTTGGAAACACCATATATTTT
TRBV23-1	-	TRBJ1-2	-	CASRTAGGKTNYGYTF	TGCGCCAGCAGGACGGCCGGGGGGAAAACTAACTATGGCTACACCTTC
TRBV25-1	once	TRBJ1-3	-	CASSVNRSPSGNTIYF	TGTGCCAGCAGTGTAAACAGGAGCCCCTCTGGAAACACCATATATTTT
TRBV4-2	-	TRBJ2-3	TRBD2	CASSQGSASGTPTQYF	TGTGCCAGCAGCCAAGGTTCGGCTAGCGGGACGCCTACGCAGTATTTT
TRBV11-2	few	TRBJ1-1	-	CASSFRGGAFF	TGTGCCAGCAGCTTTCGCGGAGGAGCTTTCTTT
TRBV7-9	-	TRBJ2-1	TRBD2	CASSLYAGGREQFF	TGTGCCAGCAGCTTATATGCGGGGGGGCGTGAGCAGTTCTTC
TRBV4-1	-	TRBJ2-7	TRBD1	CASSQAWDSSYEQYF	TGCGCCAGCAGCCAAGCCTGGGACAGCTCCTACGAGCAGTACTTC
TRBV6-5	once	TRBJ2-7	TRBD1	CASILRTGLSYEQYF	TGTGCCAGCATTCTCCGGACAGGGCTCTCCTACGAGCAGTACTTC
TRBV7-2	once	TRBJ1-5	TRBD1	CASSLRQGAYSNQPQHF	TGTGCCAGCAGCCTAAGACAGGGGGCTTATAGCAATCAGCCCCAGCATTTT
TRBV27	-	TRBJ1-1	-	CASSSPRGRYTEAFF	TGTGCCAGCAGTTCCCCCAGGGGAAGGTATACTGAAGCTTTCTTT
TRBV4-1	-	TRBJ1-4	-	CASSLLPGINEKLFF	TGCGCCAGCAGCTTACTCCCGGGAATCAATGAAAAACTGTTTTTT
TRBV7-9	once	TRBJ1-6	TRBD1	CASTSQGGSRDSPLHF	TGTGCCAGCACCTCTCAGGGGGGCAGTAGAGACTCACCCCTCCACTTT
TRBV5-6	-	TRBJ1-6	-	CASSSRGYYNSPLHF	TGTGCCAGCAGTTCTCGCGGATACTATAATTCACCCCTCCACTTT
TRBV5-6	-	TRBJ2-3	-	CASVALGDTQYF	TGTGCCAGCGTAGCTCTGGGAGATACGCAGTATTTT
TRBV4-1	-	TRBJ1-4	-	CASSPQPRNRERGKLFF	TGCGCCAGCAGCCCACAACCCCGTAACAGGGAGAGAGGAAAACTGTTTTTT
TRBV5-1	-	TRBJ1-2	TRBD1	CASSLGQAGYTF	TGCGCCAGCAGCTTAGGACAGGCTGGCTACACCTTC
TRBV9	-	TRBJ2-3	TRBD2	CASTRTSGTDTQYF	TGTGCCAGCACCCGGACTAGCGGTACGGATACGCAGTATTTT
TRBV9	-	TRBJ2-7	TRBD2	CASSVGTTPYEQYF	TGTGCCAGCAGCGTCGGGACTACACCCTACGAGCAGTACTTC
TRBV7-9	-	TRBJ1-2	TRBD1	CASSPRFTGDLNYGYTF	TGTGCCAGCAGCCCTAGATTTACAGGGGATTTGAACTATGGCTACACCTTC
TRBV7-9	-	TRBJ1-1	-	CSSSRGDTEAFF	TGTTCCAGCAGCAGGGGTGACACTGAAGCTTTCTTT
TRBV5-4	-	TRBJ1-1	TRBD1	CASSFRDSMNTEAFF	TGTGCCAGCAGCTTCCGGGACAGTATGAACACTGAAGCTTTCTTT
TRBV15	-	TRBJ2-7	-	CATSSRRGGEQYF	TGTGCCACCAGCAGTAGGCGGGGTGGGGAGCAGTACTTC
TRBV2	-	TRBJ2-5	TRBD2	CASRGRGEETQYF	TGTGCCAGCAGGGGACGGGGGGAAGAGACCCAGTACTTC
TRBV2	-	TRBJ1-2	TRBD1	CASRVSAGGTYGYTF	TGTGCCAGCAGGGTCTCTGCAGGGGGCACCTATGGCTACACCTTC
TRBV27	-	TRBJ2-2	-	CASSFAAGELFF	TGTGCCAGCAGTTTCGCGGCCGGGGAGCTGTTTTTT
TRBV4-1	-	TRBJ1-1	-	CASSLGGVANTEAFF	TGCGCCAGCAGCCTCGGGGGGGTGGCGAACACTGAAGCTTTCTTT
TRBV4-2	-	TRBJ2-3	TRBD2	CASSQESSSGTDAQYF	TGTGCCAGCAGCCAAGAGAGTTCTAGCGGGACAGATGCGCAGTATTTT
TRBV6-6	-	TRBJ2-5	TRBD1	CASSEGQSGVRETQYF	TGTGCCAGCAGCGAGGGACAGAGTGGGGTGCGGGAGACCCAGTACTTC
TRBV28	-	TRBJ1-5	-	CASSLGQGGPLNQPQHF	TGTGCCAGCAGTTTGGGGCAGGGAGGGCCCCTCAATCAGCCCCAGCATTTT
TRBV7-9	few	TRBJ2-5	-	CASSSGRETQYF	TGTGCCAGCAGCTCAGGGAGGGAGACCCAGTACTTC
TRBV6-5	-	TRBJ1-2	-	CATSPGYGYTF	TGTGCCACATCCCCAGGCTATGGCTACACCTTC
TRBV6-1	-	TRBJ1-5	-	CASSPPFQPQHF	TGTGCCAGCAGTCCCCCTTTTCAGCCCCAGCATTTT
TRBV4-1	-	TRBJ2-7	TRBD2	CASSRGGGSYEQYF	TGCGCCAGCAGCCGTGGGGGGGGTTCCTACGAGCAGTACTTC
TRBV9	-	TRBJ1-4	-	CASSVEGSGREKLFF	TGTGCCAGCAGCGTCGAAGGATCAGGGCGGGAAAAACTGTTTTTT
TRBV5-6	once	TRBJ2-5	-	CASSLQGGRETQYF	TGTGCCAGCAGCTTACAGGGGGGGAGGGAGACCCAGTACTTC
TRBV6-5	-	TRBJ2-3	TRBD2	CASSYTGGPGTDTQYF	TGTGCCAGCAGTTACACGGGGGGGCCTGGCACAGATACGCAGTATTTT
TRBV14	-	TRBJ1-6	-	CASSQGGFDSPLHF	TGTGCCAGCAGCCAAGGAGGGTTTGATTCACCCCTCCACTTT
TRBV7-8	-	TRBJ1-4	TRBD1	CASSAQRDRVNEKLFF	TGTGCCAGCAGCGCTCAGCGGGACAGGGTCAATGAAAAACTGTTTTTT
TRBV6-5	-	TRBJ2-3	-	CASSPVSGDTQYF	TGTGCCAGCAGCCCCGTAAGCGGGGATACGCAGTATTTT
TRBV4-1	few	TRBJ2-5	TRBD2	CASSQDLAGGFQETQYF	TGCGCCAGCAGCCAAGACTTAGCGGGGGGCTTCCAAGAGACCCAGTACTTC
TRBV5-1	-	TRBJ1-1	-	CASSLDMSATNTEAFF	TGCGCCAGCAGCTTGGATATGTCGGCGACTAACACTGAAGCTTTCTTT
TRBV7-9	-	TRBJ2-7	TRBD1	CASSLSGQGISYEQYF	TGTGCCAGCAGCTTATCCGGACAGGGGATCTCCTACGAGCAGTACTTC
TRBV6-1	-	TRBJ2-7	TRBD1	CASSGLTGGTLEQYF	TGTGCCAGCAGTGGGCTGACAGGGGGGACTCTCGAGCAGTACTTC
TRBV6-1	few	TRBJ2-1	-	CASSEAAGTYNEQFF	TGTGCCAGCAGTGAAGCGGCGGGGACCTACAATGAGCAGTTCTTC
TRBV10-3	-	TRBJ1-2	-	CAIMIGGFGYTF	TGTGCCATCATGATCGGGGGGTTCGGCTACACCTTC
TRBV18	-	TRBJ2-3	-	CASSPPGTDTQYF	TGTGCCAGCTCACCCCCGGGCACAGATACGCAGTATTTT